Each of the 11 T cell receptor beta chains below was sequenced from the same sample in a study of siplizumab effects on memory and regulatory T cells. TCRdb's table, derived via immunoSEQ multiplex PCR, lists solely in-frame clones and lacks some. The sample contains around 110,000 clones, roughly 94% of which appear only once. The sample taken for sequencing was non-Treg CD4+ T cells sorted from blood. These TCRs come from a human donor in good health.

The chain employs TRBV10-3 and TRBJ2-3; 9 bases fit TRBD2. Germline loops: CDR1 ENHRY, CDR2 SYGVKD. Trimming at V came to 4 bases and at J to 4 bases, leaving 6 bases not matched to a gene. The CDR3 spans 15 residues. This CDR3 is CAISVAGTSPDTQYF. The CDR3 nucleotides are TGTGCCATCAGTGTCGCCGGGACTAGCCCAGATACGCAGTATTTT.

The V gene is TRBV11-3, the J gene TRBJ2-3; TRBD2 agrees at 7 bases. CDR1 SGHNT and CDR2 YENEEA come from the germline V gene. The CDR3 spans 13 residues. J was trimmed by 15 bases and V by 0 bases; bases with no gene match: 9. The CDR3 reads CASSLDYGRIQYF. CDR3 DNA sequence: TGTGCCAGCAGCTTAGATTACGGGAGGATCCAATATTTT.

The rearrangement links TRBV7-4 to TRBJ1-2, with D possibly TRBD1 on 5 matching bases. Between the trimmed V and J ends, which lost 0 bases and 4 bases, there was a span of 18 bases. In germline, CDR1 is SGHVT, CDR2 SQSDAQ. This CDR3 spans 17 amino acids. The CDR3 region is CASSLALCAGRRYGYTF. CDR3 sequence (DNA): TGTGCCAGCAGCTTAGCGCTATGTGCAGGGCGACGCTATGGCTACACCTTC.

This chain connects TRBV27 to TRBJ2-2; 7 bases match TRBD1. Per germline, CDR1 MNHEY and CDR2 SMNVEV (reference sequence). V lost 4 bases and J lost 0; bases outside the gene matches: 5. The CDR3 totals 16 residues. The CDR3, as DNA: TGTGCCAGCAGTTCGGACAGGACAGCGAACACCGGGGAGCTGTTTTTT. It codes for CASSSDRTANTGELFF.

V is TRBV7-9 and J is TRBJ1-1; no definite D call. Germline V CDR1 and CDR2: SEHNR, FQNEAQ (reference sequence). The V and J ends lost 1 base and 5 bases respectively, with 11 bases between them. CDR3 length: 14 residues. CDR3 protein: CASSLGNSRTEAFF. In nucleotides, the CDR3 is TGTGCCAGCAGCTTAGGGAACTCGCGGACTGAAGCTTTCTTT. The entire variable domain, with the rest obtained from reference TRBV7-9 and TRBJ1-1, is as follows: DTGVSQNPRHKITKRGQNVTFRCDPISEHNRLYWYRQTLGQGPEFLTYFQNEAQLEKSRLLSDRFSAERPKGSFSTLEIQRTEQGDSAMYLCASSLGNSRTEAFFGQGTRLTVV.

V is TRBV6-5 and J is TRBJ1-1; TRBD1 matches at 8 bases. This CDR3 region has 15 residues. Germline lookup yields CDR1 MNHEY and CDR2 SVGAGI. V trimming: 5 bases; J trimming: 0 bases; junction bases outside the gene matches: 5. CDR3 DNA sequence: TGTGCCAGCAGTAACAGGGGGGGGATGAACACTGAAGCTTTCTTT. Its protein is CASSNRGGMNTEAFF.

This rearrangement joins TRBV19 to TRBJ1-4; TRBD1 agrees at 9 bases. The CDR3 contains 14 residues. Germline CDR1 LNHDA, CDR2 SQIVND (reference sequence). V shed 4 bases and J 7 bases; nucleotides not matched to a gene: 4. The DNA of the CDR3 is TGTGCCAGTAGTACACGACAGGGGGTTGAAAAACTGTTTTTT. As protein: CASSTRQGVEKLFF.

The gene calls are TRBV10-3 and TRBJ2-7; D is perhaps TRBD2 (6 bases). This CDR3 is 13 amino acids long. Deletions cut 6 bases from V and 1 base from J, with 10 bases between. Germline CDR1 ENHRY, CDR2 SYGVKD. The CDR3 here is CAIRVADSYEQYF. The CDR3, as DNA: TGTGCCATCAGAGTAGCGGATTCCTACGAGCAGTACTTC.

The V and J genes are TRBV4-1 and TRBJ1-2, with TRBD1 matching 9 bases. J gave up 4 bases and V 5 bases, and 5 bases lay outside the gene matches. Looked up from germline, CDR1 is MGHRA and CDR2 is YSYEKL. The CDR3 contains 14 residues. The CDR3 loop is CASSTGGAGYGYTF. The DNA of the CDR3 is TGCGCCAGCAGCACAGGGGGCGCCGGCTATGGCTACACCTTC.

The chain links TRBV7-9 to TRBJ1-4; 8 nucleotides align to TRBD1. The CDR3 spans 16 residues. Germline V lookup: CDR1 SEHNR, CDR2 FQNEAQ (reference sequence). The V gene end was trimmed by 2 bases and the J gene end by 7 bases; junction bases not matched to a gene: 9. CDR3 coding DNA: TGTGCCAGCAGCTTAATCCAGGGGGCGCCCGGTGAAAAACTGTTTTTT. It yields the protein CASSLIQGAPGEKLFF.

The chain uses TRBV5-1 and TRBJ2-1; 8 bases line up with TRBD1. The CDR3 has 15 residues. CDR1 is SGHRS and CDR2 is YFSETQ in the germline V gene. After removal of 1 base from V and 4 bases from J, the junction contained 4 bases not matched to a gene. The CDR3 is CASSLTGGSYNEQFF. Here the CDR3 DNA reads TGCGCCAGCAGCTTGACAGGGGGGTCGTACAATGAGCAGTTCTTC.